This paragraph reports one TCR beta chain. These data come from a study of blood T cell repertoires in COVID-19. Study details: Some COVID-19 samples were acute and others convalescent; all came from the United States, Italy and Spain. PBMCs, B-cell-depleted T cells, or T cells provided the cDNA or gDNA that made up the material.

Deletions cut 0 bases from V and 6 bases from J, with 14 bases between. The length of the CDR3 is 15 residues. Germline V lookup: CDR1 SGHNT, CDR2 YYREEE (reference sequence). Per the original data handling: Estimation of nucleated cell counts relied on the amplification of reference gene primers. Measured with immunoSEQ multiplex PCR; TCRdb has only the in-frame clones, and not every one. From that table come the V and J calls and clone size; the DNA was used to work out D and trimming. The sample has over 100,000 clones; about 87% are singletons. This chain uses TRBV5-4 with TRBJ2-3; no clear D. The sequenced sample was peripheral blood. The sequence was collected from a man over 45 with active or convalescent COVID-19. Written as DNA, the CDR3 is TGTGCCAGCAGCTTGGCCGAACACGAGGCGGATACGCAGTATTTT. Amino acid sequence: CASSLAEHEADTQYF.